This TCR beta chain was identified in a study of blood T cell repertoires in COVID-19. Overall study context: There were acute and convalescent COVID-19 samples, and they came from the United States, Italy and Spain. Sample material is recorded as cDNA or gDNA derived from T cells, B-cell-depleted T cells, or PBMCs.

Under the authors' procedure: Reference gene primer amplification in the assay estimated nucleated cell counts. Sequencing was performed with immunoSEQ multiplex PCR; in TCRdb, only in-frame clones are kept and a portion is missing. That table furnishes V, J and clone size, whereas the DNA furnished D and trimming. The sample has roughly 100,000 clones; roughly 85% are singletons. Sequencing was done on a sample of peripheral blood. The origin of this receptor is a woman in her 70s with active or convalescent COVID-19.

The CDR3 DNA is TGTGCCAGCAGCTTCTTCCAAGAGACCCAGTACTTC. Amino acids: CASSFFQETQYF. V gene TRBV5-5 combines with J gene TRBJ2-5; D call uncertain. V was pared by 2 bases and J by 1 base, with 3 bases between. The CDR3 runs to 12 residues. CDR1 is SGHKS and CDR2 is YYEKEE in the germline V gene (reference sequence).